This TCR beta chain was captured in a study of T cells in severe cutaneous drug reactions. General study findings and limits: One public TCRbeta CDR3 appeared in all seven blister samples, averaging roughly 14%. In carbamazepine-induced Stevens-Johnson syndrome or toxic epidermal necrolysis, TRBV12-4 averaged about 30% in blister cells and 4.5% to 5% in PBMC.

Libraries were made by iRepertoire multiplex PCR with TCR subtype-specific primers for bulk and single-cell sequencing. Bulk TCR beta libraries came from multiplex PCR with V, D, J primers. TCRdb re-analyzed the multiplex PCR reads; it lists each CDR3 protein once, without DNA. This sample contains tens of thousands of distinct CDR3 sequences. The CDR3 loop spans 15 amino acids. From germline, CDR1 is DFQATT and CDR2 SNEGSKA (reference sequence). About this clonotype itself: Its matching antigen is unknown.

Sequenced patients had Stevens-Johnson syndrome or toxic epidermal necrolysis caused by carbamazepine. This chain links TRBV20-1 with TRBJ1-4. Material: PBMCs. This receptor was taken from a human donor with toxic epidermal necrolysis, a severe cutaneous drug reaction. The CDR3 loop reads CSARDRGFSNEKLFF.